This T cell receptor (beta chain) was recorded in a study of blood T cell repertoires in COVID-19. Overall study: COVID-19 samples, acute and convalescent, were from the United States, Italy and Spain.

Adults between roughly 18 and 95 years of age took part from 20 to 25 US areas. Participant reports of clinical history set cohort assignment. In the original processing: Nucleated cell number was recorded as an estimate derived from reference gene primer amplification. The repertoire was sequenced with immunoSEQ multiplex PCR; TCRdb's copy has only in-frame clones and lacks some. Clone size and V and J calls were adopted from that table, with D and trimming inferred from the DNA. The sample records roughly 250,000 clones, about 91% being singletons. The CDR3 extends over 15 amino acids. V shed 5 bases and J shed 1 base, with 17 bases lying between them. The germline V gene has CDR1 GTSNPN and CDR2 SVGIG (reference sequence).

The sample consisted of PBMCs or T cells enriched from blood (not recorded which). The chain has TRBV30 and TRBJ2-5, with D perhaps TRBD2 (5 bases). This clonotype was sampled from a human donor in a cohort exposed to, infected with or recovered from COVID-19 (not recorded which). The donor label of this sample is uncertain. The CDR3 here is CAWGPSVRAQETQYF. As DNA, the CDR3 is TGTGCCTGGGGACCCTCCGTGCGGGCCCAAGAGACCCAGTACTTC.